This TCR beta chain stems from a study of brain T cells in children with intractable seizures (dated by TCRdb to about 2021). Notes on the research overall: Resected brain tissue from 50 or so pediatric epilepsy surgery cases was initially screened for immune gene transcripts with a NanoString immunology panel. Of the roughly twelve selected surgery cases, pre-surgery blood was also sequenced for eight, so four had brain tissue only.

The meaning of the sample's time point label: blood from clinic visit 5 months post-surgery; TSC patient then seizure free. The surgery cases with the highest brain T cell transcript signatures were chosen for TCR beta chain sequencing of brain tissue, and also of blood when blood was available. Prior to surgery, the patients had been treated with at least one anti-epileptic drug. The TCR-sequenced patients were children whose drug-resistant epilepsy was caused by tuberous sclerosis complex, focal cortical dysplasia, Rasmussen encephalitis or hemimegalencephaly. Bulk genomic DNA was extracted from unsorted brain tissue and whole blood with the Monarch genomic DNA purification kit. Taken from the germline V gene, the CDR1 and CDR2 loops are MNHNS and SASEGT. V ends up 3 bases short and J 0 bases short, with an unmatched junction base count of 5. The CDR3 spans 17 residues, from the cysteine through the phenylalanine. The sequence is cut down to CDR3 DNA, 51 bases in frame from base 1.

In regard to this clone: No antigen is known for it. The input lacks base qualities; no much larger clone sits a single base away.

The immunoSEQ assay was applied to genomic DNA to generate the TCR beta chain sequences. Turning to the authors' computational methods: CDR3 sequences not starting with the conserved framework cysteine at position 104 were manually removed. To get clonality, the normalized Shannon's Diversity Index was subtracted from one, giving values from 0 (maximal diversity) to 1 (oligoclonal). To check whether a given CDR3 had different frequencies in two samples, for example brain versus blood, chi-squared comparison-of-proportions tests were used. Public clonotypes were identified by searching immuneACCESS, and similarity to known antiviral clonotypes was assessed with the VDJdb browser. Entries here come from immuneACCESS through TCRdb and include only in-frame sequences with V and J called. Some clones fail to appear in such tables; in the studies checked, an unresolved V gene covers under half of the shortfall, and the cause of the remainder is unknown. V, J and clone size are taken as reported in that table, and D and trimming were inferred from the DNA itself. The sample table holds about 340,000 clones, of which nearly 95% were seen once. The ten largest clones take up around 6% of the sample.

On the study overall, not on this receptor specifically: Viral specificity was inferred solely from CDR3 sequence similarity, and the HCMV serostatus of the patients was not known. Because pre- and post-surgery blood were sequenced to different depths, clones absent from the pre-surgery sample may reflect undersampling.

This TCR came from a boy younger than two with tuberous sclerosis and intractable seizures. Recombination linked TRBV6-1 to TRBJ2-4; 10 of the junction bases match TRBD2. The sequences come from peripheral blood, collected around 5 months after surgery. The DNA sequence follows: TGTGCCAGCAGTGACGCGCTAGCGGGGGTAGCCAAAAACATTCAGTACTTC. Its protein product is CASSDALAGVAKNIQYF.